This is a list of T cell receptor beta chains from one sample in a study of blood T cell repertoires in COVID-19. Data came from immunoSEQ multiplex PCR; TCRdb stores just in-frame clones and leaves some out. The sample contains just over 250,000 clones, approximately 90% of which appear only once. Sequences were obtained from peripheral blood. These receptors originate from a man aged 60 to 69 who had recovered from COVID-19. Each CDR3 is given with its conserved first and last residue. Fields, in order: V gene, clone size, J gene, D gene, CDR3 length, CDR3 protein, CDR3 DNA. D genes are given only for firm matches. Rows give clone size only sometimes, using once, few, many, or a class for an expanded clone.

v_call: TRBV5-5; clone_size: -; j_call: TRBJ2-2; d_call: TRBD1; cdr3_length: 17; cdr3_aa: CASSFFTGTGGSGELFF; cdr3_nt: TGTGCCAGCAGCTTCTTCACCGGGACAGGGGGCTCCGGGGAGCTGTTTTTT
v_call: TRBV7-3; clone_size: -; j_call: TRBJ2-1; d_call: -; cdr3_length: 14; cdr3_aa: CASSLTRGTDEQFF; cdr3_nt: TGTGCCAGCAGCTTAACTAGGGGTACGGATGAGCAGTTCTTC
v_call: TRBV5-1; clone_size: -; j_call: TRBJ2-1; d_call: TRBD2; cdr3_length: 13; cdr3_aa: CASSLELANEQFF; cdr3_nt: TGCGCCAGCAGCTTGGAACTAGCGAATGAGCAGTTCTTC
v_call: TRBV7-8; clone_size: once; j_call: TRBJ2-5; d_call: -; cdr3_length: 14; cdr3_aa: CASSEGLSQETQYF; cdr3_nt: TGTGCCAGCAGCGAGGGACTGTCACAAGAGACCCAGTACTTC
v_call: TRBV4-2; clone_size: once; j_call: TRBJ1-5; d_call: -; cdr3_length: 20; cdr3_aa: CASSQDSGTRWIRRNQPQHF; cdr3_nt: TGTGCCAGCAGCCAAGATAGCGGGACACGGTGGATCAGGCGCAATCAGCCCCAGCATTTT
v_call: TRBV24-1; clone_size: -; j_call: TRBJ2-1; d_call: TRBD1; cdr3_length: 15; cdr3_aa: CATSARVQGPNEQFF; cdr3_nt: TGTGCCACCAGTGCTAGGGTACAGGGGCCAAATGAGCAGTTCTTC
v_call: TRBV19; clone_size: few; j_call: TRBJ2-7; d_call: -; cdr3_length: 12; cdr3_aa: CATNGGTYEQYF; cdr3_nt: TGTGCCACCAATGGAGGAACCTACGAGCAGTACTTC
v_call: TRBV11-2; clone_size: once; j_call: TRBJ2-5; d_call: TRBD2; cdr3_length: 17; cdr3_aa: CASSLDLERGGRGTQYF; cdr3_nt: TGTGCCAGCAGCTTAGATCTTGAGCGGGGGGGCCGGGGGACCCAGTACTTC
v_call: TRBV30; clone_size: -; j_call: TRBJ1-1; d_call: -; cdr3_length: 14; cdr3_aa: CAWNRVNMNTEAFF; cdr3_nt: TGTGCCTGGAACAGGGTGAACATGAACACTGAAGCTTTCTTT
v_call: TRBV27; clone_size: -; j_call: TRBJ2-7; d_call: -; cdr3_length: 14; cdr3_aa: CASSPGHPRDEQYF; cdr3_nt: TGTGCCAGCAGTCCTGGACATCCAAGAGACGAGCAGTACTTC
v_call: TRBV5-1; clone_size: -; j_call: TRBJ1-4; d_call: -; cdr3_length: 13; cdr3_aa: CASSSLLEEKLFF; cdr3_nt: TGCGCCAGCAGCTCCCTGCTGGAGGAAAAACTGTTTTTT
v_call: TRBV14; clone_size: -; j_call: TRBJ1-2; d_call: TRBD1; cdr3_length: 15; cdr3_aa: CASSPTGALDYGYTF; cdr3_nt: TGTGCCAGCAGCCCAACAGGGGCCCTAGACTATGGCTACACCTTC
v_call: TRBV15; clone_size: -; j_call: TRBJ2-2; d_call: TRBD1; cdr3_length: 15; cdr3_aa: CATSRSTGGAGELFF; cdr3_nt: TGTGCCACCAGTCGATCGACAGGGGGGGCCGGGGAGCTGTTTTTT
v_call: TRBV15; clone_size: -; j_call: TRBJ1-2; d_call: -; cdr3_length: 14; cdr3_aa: CATSRGQGIGGYTF; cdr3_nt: TGTGCCACCAGCAGAGGGCAGGGGATAGGCGGCTACACCTTC
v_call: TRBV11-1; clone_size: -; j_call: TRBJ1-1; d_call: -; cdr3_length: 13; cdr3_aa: CASSLFREAEAFF; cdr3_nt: TGTGCCAGCAGCCTTTTTCGAGAAGCTGAAGCTTTCTTT
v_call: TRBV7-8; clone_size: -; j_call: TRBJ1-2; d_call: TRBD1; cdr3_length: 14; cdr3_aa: CASSLTQGAGGYTF; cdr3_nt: TGTGCCAGCAGCTTAACCCAGGGGGCGGGAGGCTACACCTTC
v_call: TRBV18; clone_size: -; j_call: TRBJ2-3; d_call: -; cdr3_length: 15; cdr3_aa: CASSLNTAGGDTQYF; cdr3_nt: TGTGCCAGCTCCCTCAACACCGCGGGTGGAGATACGCAGTATTTT
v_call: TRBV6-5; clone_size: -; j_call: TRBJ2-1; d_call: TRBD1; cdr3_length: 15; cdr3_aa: CASSPLRTGETEQFF; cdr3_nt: TGTGCCAGCAGTCCTCTACGGACAGGGGAGACTGAGCAGTTCTTC
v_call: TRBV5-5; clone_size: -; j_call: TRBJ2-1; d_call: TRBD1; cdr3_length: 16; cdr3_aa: CASSRTLDRGSHEQFF; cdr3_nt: TGTGCCAGCAGCCGGACCCTGGACAGGGGGAGTCATGAGCAGTTCTTC
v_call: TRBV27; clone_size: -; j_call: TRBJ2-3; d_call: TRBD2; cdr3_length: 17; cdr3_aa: CASRWTSGAASTDTQYF; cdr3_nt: TGTGCCAGCAGGTGGACTAGCGGGGCCGCTAGCACAGATACGCAGTATTTT
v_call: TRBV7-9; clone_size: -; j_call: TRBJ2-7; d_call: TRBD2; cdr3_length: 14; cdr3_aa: CASESGGLSYEQYF; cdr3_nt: TGTGCCAGCGAGAGCGGGGGGCTTTCCTACGAGCAGTACTTC
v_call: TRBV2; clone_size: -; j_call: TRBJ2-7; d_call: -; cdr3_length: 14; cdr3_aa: CASSASRLDGEQYF; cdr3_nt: TGTGCCAGCAGTGCGAGTCGACTAGACGGCGAGCAGTACTTC
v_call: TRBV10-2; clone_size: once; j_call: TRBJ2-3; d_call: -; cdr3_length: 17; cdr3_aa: CASSGTGETIITDTQYF; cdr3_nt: TGCGCCAGCAGTGGGACGGGGGAGACAATTATCACAGATACGCAGTATTTT
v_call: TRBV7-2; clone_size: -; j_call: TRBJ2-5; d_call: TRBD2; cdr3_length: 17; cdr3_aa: CASSLVSTGGGQETQYF; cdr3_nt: TGTGCCAGCAGCTTAGTTAGCACTGGGGGGGGGCAAGAGACCCAGTACTTC
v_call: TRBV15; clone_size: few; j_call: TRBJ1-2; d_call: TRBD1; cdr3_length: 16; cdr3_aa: CATSSGGQGVTNGYTF; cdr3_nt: TGTGCCACCAGCAGCGGAGGACAGGGGGTGACGAATGGCTACACCTTC
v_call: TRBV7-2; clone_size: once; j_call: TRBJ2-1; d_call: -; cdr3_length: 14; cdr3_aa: CASSQTYSYNEQFF; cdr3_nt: TGTGCCAGCAGCCAGACTTACTCCTACAATGAGCAGTTCTTC
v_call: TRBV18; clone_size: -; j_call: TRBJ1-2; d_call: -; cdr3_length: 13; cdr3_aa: CASSLDRWYGYTF; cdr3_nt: TGTGCCAGCTCACTTGACAGGTGGTATGGCTACACCTTC
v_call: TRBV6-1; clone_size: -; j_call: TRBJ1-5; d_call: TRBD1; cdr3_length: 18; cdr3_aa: CASSEARGGAGFQKPQHF; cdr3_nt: TGTGCCAGCAGTGAAGCTCGAGGGGGCGCGGGATTCCAGAAGCCCCAGCATTTT
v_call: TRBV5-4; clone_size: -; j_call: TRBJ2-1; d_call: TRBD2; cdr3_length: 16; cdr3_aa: CASSSPTSGKVNEQFF; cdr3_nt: TGTGCCAGCAGCTCCCCAACTAGCGGGAAAGTAAATGAGCAGTTCTTC
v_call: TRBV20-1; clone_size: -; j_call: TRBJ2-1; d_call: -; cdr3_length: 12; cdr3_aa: CSASVAQGGQFF; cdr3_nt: TGCAGTGCTAGTGTGGCTCAGGGGGGGCAGTTCTTC
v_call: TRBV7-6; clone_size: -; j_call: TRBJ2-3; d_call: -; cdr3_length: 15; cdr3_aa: CASSSEYRGTDTQYF; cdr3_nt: TGTGCCAGCAGCTCCGAGTATCGGGGCACAGATACGCAGTATTTT
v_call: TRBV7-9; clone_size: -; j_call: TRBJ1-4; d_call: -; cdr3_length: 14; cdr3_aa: CASSLRQEAEKLFF; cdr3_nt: TGTGCCAGCTCCTTAAGGCAGGAGGCTGAAAAACTGTTTTTT
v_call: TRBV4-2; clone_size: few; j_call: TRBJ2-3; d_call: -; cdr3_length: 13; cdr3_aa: CASSQEPGSTQYF; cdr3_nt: TGTGCCAGCAGCCAAGAGCCGGGTAGCACGCAGTATTTT
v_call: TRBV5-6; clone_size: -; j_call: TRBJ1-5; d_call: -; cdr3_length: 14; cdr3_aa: CASSLGRTYRPQHF; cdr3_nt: TGTGCCAGCAGCTTGGGTCGGACTTACCGGCCCCAGCATTTT
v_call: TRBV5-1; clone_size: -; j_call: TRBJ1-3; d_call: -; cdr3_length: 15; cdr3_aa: CASSLDKYSGNTIYF; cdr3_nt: TGCGCCAGCAGCTTGGACAAGTACTCTGGAAACACCATATATTTT
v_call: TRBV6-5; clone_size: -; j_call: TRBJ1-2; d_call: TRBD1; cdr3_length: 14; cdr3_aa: CASSYKGANYGYTF; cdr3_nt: TGTGCCAGCAGTTACAAGGGGGCGAACTATGGCTACACCTTC
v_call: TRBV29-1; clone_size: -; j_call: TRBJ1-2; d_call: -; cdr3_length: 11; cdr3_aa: CSVDSSHRYTF; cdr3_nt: TGCAGCGTTGATTCCAGTCACCGCTACACCTTC
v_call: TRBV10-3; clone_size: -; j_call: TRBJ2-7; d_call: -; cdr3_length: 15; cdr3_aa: CAISPVPQGLYEQYF; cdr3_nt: TGTGCCATCAGCCCGGTACCCCAGGGGTTGTACGAGCAGTACTTC
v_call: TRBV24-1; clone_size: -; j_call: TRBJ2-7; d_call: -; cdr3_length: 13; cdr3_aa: CAPPGRFSYEQYF; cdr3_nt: TGTGCCCCCCCTGGCAGGTTCTCCTACGAGCAGTACTTC
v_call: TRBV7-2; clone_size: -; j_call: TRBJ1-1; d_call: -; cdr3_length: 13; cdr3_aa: CASSLVGGSEAFF; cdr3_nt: TGTGCCAGCAGCTTAGTCGGGGGTTCTGAAGCTTTCTTT
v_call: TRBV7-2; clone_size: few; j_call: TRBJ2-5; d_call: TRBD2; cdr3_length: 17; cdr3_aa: CASSLGTSGGVQETQYF; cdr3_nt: TGTGCCAGCAGCTTAGGGACTAGCGGGGGAGTTCAAGAGACCCAGTACTTC
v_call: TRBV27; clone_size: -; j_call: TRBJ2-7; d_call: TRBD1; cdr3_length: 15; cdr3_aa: CASRALPGQGVEQYF; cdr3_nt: TGTGCCAGCAGAGCCTTACCGGGACAGGGGGTCGAGCAGTACTTC
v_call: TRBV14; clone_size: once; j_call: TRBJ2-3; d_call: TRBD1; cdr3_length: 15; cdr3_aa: CASSLTGGLVDTQYF; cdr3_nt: TGTGCCAGCAGCCTGACAGGGGGTTTGGTGGATACGCAGTATTTT
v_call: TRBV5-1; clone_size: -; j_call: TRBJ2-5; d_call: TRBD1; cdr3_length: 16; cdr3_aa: CASSLAGTGGQETQYF; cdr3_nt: TGCGCCAGCAGCTTGGCCGGGACAGGGGGACAAGAGACCCAGTACTTC
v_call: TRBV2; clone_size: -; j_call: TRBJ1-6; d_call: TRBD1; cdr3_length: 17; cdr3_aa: CASSGGPGTGVRLPLHF; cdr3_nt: TGTGCCAGCAGTGGAGGGCCCGGGACAGGGGTGCGTTTACCCCTCCACTTT
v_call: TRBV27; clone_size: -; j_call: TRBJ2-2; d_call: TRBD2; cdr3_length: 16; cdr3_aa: CASSLRAGANTGELFF; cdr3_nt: TGTGCCAGCAGTTTGAGAGCGGGGGCGAACACCGGGGAGCTGTTTTTT